These 7 T cell receptor beta chains were sequenced from one sample in a study of cytomegalovirus exposure and HLA in healthy donors. 60 Vbeta and 13 Jbeta primers were used in PCR. Some clones are missing from TCRdb's copy, which holds only in-frame ones; the method was immunoSEQ multiplex PCR. The sample lists 100,000 or so clones, 78% occurring once. The sequencing sample was made of PBMCs. The receptors were gathered from a male donor in good health and CMV-seronegative.

The rearrangement links TRBV29-1 to TRBJ2-1; 11 nucleotides align to TRBD2. The V gene's germline CDR1 is SQVTM and CDR2 ANQGSEA. V lost 6 bases and J lost 9; bases outside the gene matches: 13. CDR3 length: 15 amino acids. In DNA form, the CDR3 reads TGCAGCGTGGTTGAACTAGCGGGAGAAGGGATTGAGCAGTTCTTC. Translated: CSVVELAGEGIEQFF.

This chain connects TRBV7-6 to TRBJ2-1; perhaps TRBD2 as D (5 bases). The germline V gene has CDR1 SGHVS and CDR2 FNYEAQ. The CDR3 spans 15 residues. Deletions cut 5 bases from V and 1 base from J, with 12 bases between. The CDR3 loop is CASSPAGGSYNEQFF. The CDR3 nucleotides read TGTGCCAGCAGCCCTGCGGGTGGGTCCTACAATGAGCAGTTCTTC.

The chain recombines TRBV4-3 with TRBJ2-7; maybe TRBD1 (6 bases). The germline CDR1 and CDR2 sequences are LGHNA and YSLEER. V dropped 0 bases and J dropped 4 bases, with 13 bases sitting between them. This CDR3 has 15 amino acids. The CDR3 loop is CASSQDRAGEYEQYF. The CDR3 nucleotides are TGCGCCAGCAGCCAAGATCGTGCAGGGGAATACGAGCAGTACTTC.

This clone was seen only once. The chain couples TRBV7-6 to TRBJ2-3; TRBD2 is a possible D gene (6 bases). CDR1 is SGHVS, CDR2 FNYEAQ, per germline. The CDR3 has 16 amino acids. Trimming removed 1 base from V and 2 bases from J, with 13 bases in between. CDR3 residues: CASSLVAGSTTDTQYF. The CDR3 DNA reads TGTGCCAGCAGCTTAGTCGCGGGGTCTACCACAGATACGCAGTATTTT. The whole variable domain, remainder taken from reference TRBV7-6 and TRBJ2-3, is GAGVSQSPRYKVTKRGQDVALRCDPISGHVSLYWYRQALGQGPEFLTYFNYEAQQDKSGLPNDRFSAERPEGSISTLTIQRTEQRDSAMYRCASSLVAGSTTDTQYFGPGTRLTVL.

The chain uses TRBV6-5 and TRBJ2-3; D is possibly TRBD2 (5 bases). Trimming stripped 6 bases from V and 1 base from J, with 11 bases between. The CDR3 has 14 amino acids. The germline gives CDR1 MNHEY, CDR2 SVGAGI. CDR3 protein: CASRQSGGTDTQYF. The CDR3 DNA reads as TGTGCCAGCAGGCAAAGCGGAGGCACAGATACGCAGTATTTT.

The count of this clone is one. In DNA, the CDR3 is TGTGCCACCATTAGCGGGGCCTACAATGAGCAGTTCTTC. This gives the protein CATISGAYNEQFF. The chain combines TRBV2 with TRBJ2-1, with 8 bases that match TRBD2. The length of the CDR3 is 13 residues. CDR1 and CDR2 (germline): SNHLY, FYNNEI. The trim removed 10 bases at V and 2 bases at J, leaving 4 bases unmatched.

This rearrangement joins TRBV11-3 to TRBJ2-1; 8 bases are shared with TRBD2. Germline CDR1 SGHNT, CDR2 YENEEA. Germline trimming cut 5 bases from V and 0 bases from J; bases unmatched to any gene: 9. The CDR3 runs 17 residues. The CDR3 sequence is CASSTVAGRFSYNEQFF. The DNA of the CDR3 is TGTGCCAGCAGCACCGTAGCGGGACGCTTCTCCTACAATGAGCAGTTCTTC.